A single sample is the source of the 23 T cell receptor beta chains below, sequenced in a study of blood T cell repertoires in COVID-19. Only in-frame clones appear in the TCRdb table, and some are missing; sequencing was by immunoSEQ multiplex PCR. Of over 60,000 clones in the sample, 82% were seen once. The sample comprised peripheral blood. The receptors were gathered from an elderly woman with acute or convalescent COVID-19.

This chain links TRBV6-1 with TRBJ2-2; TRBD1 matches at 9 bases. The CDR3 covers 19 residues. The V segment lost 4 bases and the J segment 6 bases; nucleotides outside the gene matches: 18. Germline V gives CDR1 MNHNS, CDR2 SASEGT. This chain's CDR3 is CASSVRPPGQGAGAGELFF. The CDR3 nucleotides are TGTGCCAGCAGTGTTCGTCCCCCGGGACAGGGTGCCGGGGCCGGGGAGCTGTTTTTT.

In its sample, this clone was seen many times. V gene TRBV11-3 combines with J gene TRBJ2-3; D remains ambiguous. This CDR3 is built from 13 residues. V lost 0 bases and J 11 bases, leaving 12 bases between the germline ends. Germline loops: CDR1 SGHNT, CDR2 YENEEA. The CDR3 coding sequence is TGTGCCAGCAGCTTAGACCCCCTTCTAGGGCAGTATTTT. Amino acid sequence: CASSLDPLLGQYF.

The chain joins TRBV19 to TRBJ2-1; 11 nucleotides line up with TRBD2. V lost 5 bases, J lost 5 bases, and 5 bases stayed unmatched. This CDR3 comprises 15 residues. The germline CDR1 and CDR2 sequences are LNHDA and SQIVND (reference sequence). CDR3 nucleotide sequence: TGTGCCAGTAGTTCACTAGCGGGAGTAAACAATGAGCAGTTCTTC. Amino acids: CASSSLAGVNNEQFF.

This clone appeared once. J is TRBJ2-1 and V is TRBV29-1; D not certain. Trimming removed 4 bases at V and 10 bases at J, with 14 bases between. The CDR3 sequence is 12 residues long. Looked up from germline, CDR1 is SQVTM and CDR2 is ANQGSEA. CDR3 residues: CSVAHSLEEQFF. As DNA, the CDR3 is TGCAGCGTTGCCCACAGTCTCGAGGAGCAGTTCTTC.

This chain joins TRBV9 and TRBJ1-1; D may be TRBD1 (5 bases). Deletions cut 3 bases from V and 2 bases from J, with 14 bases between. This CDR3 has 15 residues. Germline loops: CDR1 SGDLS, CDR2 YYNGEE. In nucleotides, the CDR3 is TGTGCCAGCAGCGCCGCCGGAGGGGCTAACACTGAAGCTTTCTTT. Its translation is CASSAAGGANTEAFF.

CDR3 loop: CASSTGGGRRTDTQYF. As DNA, the CDR3 is TGTGCCAGCAGCACCGGGGGGGGGCGGAGGACTGATACGCAGTATTTT. V is TRBV11-3 and J is TRBJ2-3; 8 nucleotides match TRBD2. The J segment lost 6 bases and the V segment lost 5 bases, leaving 13 bases of the junction unmatched. This CDR3 is 16 amino acids long. In germline, CDR1 is SGHNT, CDR2 YENEEA.

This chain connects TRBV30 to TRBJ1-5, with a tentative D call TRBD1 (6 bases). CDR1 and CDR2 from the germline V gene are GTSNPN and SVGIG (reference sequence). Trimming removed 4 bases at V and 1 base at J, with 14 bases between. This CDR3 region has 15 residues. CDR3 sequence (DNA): TGTGCCTGGACCCCCGGCAGGGGAAGCAATCAGCCCCAGCATTTT. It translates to CAWTPGRGSNQPQHF. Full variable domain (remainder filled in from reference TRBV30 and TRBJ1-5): SQTIHQWPATLVQPVGSPLSLECTVEGTSNPNLYWYRQAAGRGLQLLFYSVGIGQISSEVPQNLSASRPQDRQFILSSKKLLLSDSGFYLCAWTPGRGSNQPQHFGDGTRLSIL.

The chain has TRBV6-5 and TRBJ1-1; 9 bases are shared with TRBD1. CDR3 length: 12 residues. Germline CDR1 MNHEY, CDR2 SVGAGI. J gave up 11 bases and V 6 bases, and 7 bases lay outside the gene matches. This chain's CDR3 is CASRTGTGSAFF. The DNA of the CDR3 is TGTGCCAGCAGAACCGGGACAGGGAGTGCTTTCTTT.

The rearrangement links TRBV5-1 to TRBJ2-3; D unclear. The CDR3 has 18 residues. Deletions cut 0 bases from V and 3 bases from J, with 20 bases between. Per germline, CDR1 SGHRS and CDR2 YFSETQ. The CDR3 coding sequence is TGCGCCAGCAGCTTGGATAATGTGAGCCCCACGTCGACAGATACGCAGTATTTT. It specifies CASSLDNVSPTSTDTQYF.

CDR3 amino acids: CASSPIGQVPNEKLFF. The CDR3 nucleotides are TGCGCCAGCAGCCCCATTGGACAGGTTCCTAATGAAAAACTGTTTTTT. The J gene is TRBJ1-4, the V gene TRBV5-1; 7 positions agree with TRBD1. The germline CDR1 and CDR2 sequences are SGHRS and YFSETQ. The CDR3 totals 16 residues. V lost 4 bases and J lost 3; bases outside the gene matches: 9.

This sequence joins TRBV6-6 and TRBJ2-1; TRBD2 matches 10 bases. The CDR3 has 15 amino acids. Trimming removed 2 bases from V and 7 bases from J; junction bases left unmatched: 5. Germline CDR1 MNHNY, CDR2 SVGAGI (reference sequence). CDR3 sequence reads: CASSYDTSGKNEQFF. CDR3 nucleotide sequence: TGTGCCAGCAGTTACGACACTAGCGGGAAAAATGAGCAGTTCTTC.

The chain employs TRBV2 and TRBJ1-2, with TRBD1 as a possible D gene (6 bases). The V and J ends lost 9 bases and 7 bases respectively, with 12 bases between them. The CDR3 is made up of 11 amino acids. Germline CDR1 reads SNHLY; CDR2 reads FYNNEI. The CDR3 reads CASYRVGGYTF. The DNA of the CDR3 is TGTGCCAGTTACAGGGTGGGTGGCTACACCTTC.

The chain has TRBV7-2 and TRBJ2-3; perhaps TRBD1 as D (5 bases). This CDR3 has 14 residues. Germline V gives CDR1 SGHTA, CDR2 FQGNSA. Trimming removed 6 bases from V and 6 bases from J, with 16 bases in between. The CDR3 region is CASSFSRGKDTQYF. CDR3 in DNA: TGTGCCAGCAGTTTCAGTAGGGGCAAGGATACGCAGTATTTT. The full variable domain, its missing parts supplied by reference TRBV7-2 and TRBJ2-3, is GAGVSQSPSNKVTEKGKDVELRCDPISGHTALYWYRQSLGQGLEFLIYFQGNSAPDKSGLPSDRFSAERTGGSVSTLTIQRTQQEDSAVYLCASSFSRGKDTQYFGPGTRLTVL.

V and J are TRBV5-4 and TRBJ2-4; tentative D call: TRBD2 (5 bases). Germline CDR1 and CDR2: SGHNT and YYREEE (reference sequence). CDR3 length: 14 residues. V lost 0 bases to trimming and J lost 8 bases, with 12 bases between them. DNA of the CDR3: TGTGCCAGCAGCTTGGAGCCAGAGAGGGACATTCAGTACTTC. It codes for CASSLEPERDIQYF.

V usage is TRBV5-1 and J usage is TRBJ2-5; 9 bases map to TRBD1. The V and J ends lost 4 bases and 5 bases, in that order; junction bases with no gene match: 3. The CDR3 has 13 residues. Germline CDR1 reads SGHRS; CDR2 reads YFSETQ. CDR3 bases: TGCGCCAGCAGCACCGACAGGGGGGAGACCCAGTACTTC. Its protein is CASSTDRGETQYF.

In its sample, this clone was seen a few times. CDR3 bases: TGTGCCAGCAGTCCTTACCCGACAGGGGCCACCTACGAGCAGTACTTC. This encodes CASSPYPTGATYEQYF. This chain joins TRBV27 and TRBJ2-7; 8 nucleotides align to TRBD1. V lost 5 bases to trimming and J lost 2 bases; unmatched junction nucleotides: 11. This CDR3 has 16 residues. Germline lookup yields CDR1 MNHEY and CDR2 SMNVEV (reference sequence).

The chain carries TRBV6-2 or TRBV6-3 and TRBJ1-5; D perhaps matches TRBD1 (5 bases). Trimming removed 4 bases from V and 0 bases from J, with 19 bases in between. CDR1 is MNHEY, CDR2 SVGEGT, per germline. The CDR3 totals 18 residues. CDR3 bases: TGTGCCAGCAGTTCCGGGACTAGCGGGACTTATAGCAATCAGCCCCAGCATTTT. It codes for CASSSGTSGTYSNQPQHF.

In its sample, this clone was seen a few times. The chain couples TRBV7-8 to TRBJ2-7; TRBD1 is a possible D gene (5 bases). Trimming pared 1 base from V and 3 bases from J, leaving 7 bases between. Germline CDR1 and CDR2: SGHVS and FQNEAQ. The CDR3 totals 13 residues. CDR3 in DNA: TGTGCCAGCAGCTTAGGACAGATCTACGAGCAGTACTTC. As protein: CASSLGQIYEQYF.

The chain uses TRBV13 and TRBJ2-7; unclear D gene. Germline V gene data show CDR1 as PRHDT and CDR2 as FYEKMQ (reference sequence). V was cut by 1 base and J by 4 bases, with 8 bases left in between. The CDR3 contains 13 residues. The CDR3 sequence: CASSLDGRYEQYF. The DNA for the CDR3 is TGTGCCAGCAGCTTAGATGGCAGGTACGAGCAGTACTTC. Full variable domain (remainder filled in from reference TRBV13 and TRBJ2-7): AAGVIQSPRHLIKEKRETATLKCYPIPRHDTVYWYQQGPGQDPQFLISFYEKMQSDKGSIPDRFSAQQFSDYHSELNMSSLELGDSALYFCASSLDGRYEQYFGPGTRLTVT.

CDR3 sequence (DNA): TGTGCCAGTGGACTAGCGGGATTCACAGATACGCAGTATTTT. Translated: CASGLAGFTDTQYF. The gene calls are TRBV7-9 and TRBJ2-3, with 12 bases fitting TRBD2. The CDR3 is 14 residues long. The V gene end was trimmed by 9 bases and the J gene end by 2 bases; junction bases not matched to a gene: 3. Germline lookup yields CDR1 SEHNR and CDR2 FQNEAQ (reference sequence).

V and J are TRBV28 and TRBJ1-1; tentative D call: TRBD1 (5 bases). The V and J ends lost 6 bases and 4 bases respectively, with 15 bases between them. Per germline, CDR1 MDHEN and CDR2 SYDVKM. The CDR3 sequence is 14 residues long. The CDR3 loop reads CASRYFRVATEAFF. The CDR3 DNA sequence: TGTGCCAGCAGGTACTTCAGGGTGGCCACTGAAGCTTTCTTT.

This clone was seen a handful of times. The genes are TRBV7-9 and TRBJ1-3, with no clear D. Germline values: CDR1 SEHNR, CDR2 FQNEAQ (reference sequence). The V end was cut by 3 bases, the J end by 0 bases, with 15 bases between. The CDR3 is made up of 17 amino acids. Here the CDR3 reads CASSLEFPRGSGNTIYF. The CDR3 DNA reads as TGTGCCAGCAGCTTGGAATTCCCTCGGGGCTCTGGAAACACCATATATTTT.

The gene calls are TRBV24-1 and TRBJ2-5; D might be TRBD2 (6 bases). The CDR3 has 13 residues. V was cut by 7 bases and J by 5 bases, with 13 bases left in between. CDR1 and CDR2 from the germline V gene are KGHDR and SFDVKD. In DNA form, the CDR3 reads TGTGCCACCAGCCGTGGACGGGGGGAGACCCAGTACTTC. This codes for CATSRGRGETQYF.